This T cell receptor beta chain was sequenced in a study of regulatory T cells in long-lasting Graves disease. In the study overall: Persistence in Graves' disease required over 5 years of antithyroid drugs plus positive TSH receptor antibodies. Study-wide points: There were preferences for TRBV28, TRBJ1-2 and TRBJ2-5 in persistent disease.

Sample time point: persistent/refractory GD, antithyroid drugs over 5 years with positive TRAb. The TCR library used RNA extracted from PBMCs. V lost 5 bases to trimming and J lost 0 bases, with 14 bases between them. The CDR3 has 16 residues. Researchers made TCR beta libraries by using iRepertoire HTBI primers and running Arm-PCR on CDR3 regions. TCRdb fed the multiplex PCR reads into MiXCR, producing one record per CDR3 protein. Of about 460,000 distinct CDR3 sequences detected, about 20% appear once; the ten largest clones hold about an eighth. Concerning this clonotype itself: What it recognizes is unknown.

This receptor was obtained from a female donor with Graves disease. The sequences come from peripheral blood mononuclear cells (PBMCs), collected when the disease was refractory, from a patient treated with antithyroid drugs. The rearrangement links TRBV12-3 or TRBV12-4 to TRBJ1-3; no clear D. This CDR3 reads CASSPTAGVSGNTIYF. The CDR3 nucleotides read TGTGCCAGCAGTCCCACGGCCGGGGTCTCTGGAAACACCATATATTTT.